These 9 T cell receptor beta chains were sequenced from one sample in a study of T-cell memory formation after mild COVID-19. MiXCR was run by TCRdb on the 5' RACE reads, yielding one entry per CDR3 protein. The sample records fewer than 550,000 distinct CDR3 sequences, 15% to 20% being singletons. Sequences were obtained from PBMCs or a T cell subset sorted from them (not recorded which). The receptors derive from an adult woman who had mild COVID-19 (a few samples of this study predate the infection). Cell type and time point are not known.

This clonotype was seen repeatedly, ten times or more. This chain joins TRBV7-9 and TRBJ2-7; D is perhaps TRBD2 (5 bases). This CDR3 is built from 15 residues. Germline CDR1 SEHNR, CDR2 FQNEAQ (reference sequence). The ends were cut back, 3 bases at V and 7 bases at J, with 19 bases in the middle. The CDR3 coding sequence is TGTGCCAGCAGCTTCGCCCACGGGAAAAAGGGAGAGCAGTACTTC. Translating gives CASSFAHGKKGEQYF.

The chain couples TRBV7-3 to TRBJ2-4, with D possibly matching TRBD2 (5 bases). Per germline, CDR1 SGHTA and CDR2 FQGTGA. V was pared by 2 bases and J by 1 base, with 9 bases between. The CDR3 contains 15 residues. The CDR3 sequence is CASSLREGAKNIQYF. CDR3 bases: TGTGCCAGCAGCTTACGTGAGGGCGCCAAAAACATTCAGTACTTC.

This clonotype was detected only a few times. This chain uses TRBV27 with TRBJ2-7; D is ambiguous. CDR1 is MNHEY and CDR2 is SMNVEV in the germline V gene (reference sequence). This CDR3 is built from 12 residues. The ends were cut back, 2 bases at V and 3 bases at J, with 5 bases in the middle. The CDR3 DNA is TGTGCCAGCAGTTTAAGGGACTACGAGCAGTACTTC. This gives the protein CASSLRDYEQYF.

V usage is TRBV19 and J usage is TRBJ1-4, with D maybe TRBD1 (5 bases). V shed 0 bases and J shed 6 bases, with 26 bases lying between them. The CDR3 runs 20 residues. The germline V gene has CDR1 LNHDA and CDR2 SQIVND (reference sequence). The CDR3 sequence: CASSIDAPGRKPFTYEKLFF. The CDR3 nucleotides are TGTGCCAGTAGTATAGACGCACCGGGACGGAAGCCTTTTACGTATGAAAAACTGTTTTTT. Full variable domain (remainder filled in from reference TRBV19 and TRBJ1-4): DGGITQSPKYLFRKEGQNVTLSCEQNLNHDAMYWYRQDPGQGLRLIYYSQIVNDFQKGDIAEGYSVSREKKESFPLTVTSAQKNPTAFYLCASSIDAPGRKPFTYEKLFFGSGTQLSVL.

The V gene is TRBV5-6, the J gene TRBJ1-1; 7 bases fit TRBD1. Per the germline V gene, CDR1 is SGHDT and CDR2 is YYEEEE. After removal of 6 bases from V and 1 base from J, the junction contained 12 bases not matched to a gene. The CDR3 totals 16 residues. In nucleotides, the CDR3 is TGTGCCAGCACTACACGGCAGGGGGTAAGGAACACTGAAGCTTTCTTT. Its protein is CASTTRQGVRNTEAFF.

This clonotype occurred many times. The chain couples TRBV12-3 or TRBV12-4 to TRBJ2-5; 10 nucleotides align to TRBD2. J gave up 1 base and V 4 bases, and 0 bases lay outside the gene matches. The CDR3 has 14 residues. CDR3 amino acids: CASSWTSGQETQYF. As DNA, the CDR3 is TGTGCCAGCAGTTGGACTAGCGGCCAAGAGACCCAGTACTTC.

The rearrangement joins TRBV12-3 or TRBV12-4 to TRBJ1-1; D remains unclear. The CDR3 has 13 residues. Trimming removed 10 bases at V and 0 bases at J, with 12 bases between. The CDR3 DNA is TGTGCCATCCGCGGGAGGATGAACACTGAAGCTTTCTTT. Encoded protein: CAIRGRMNTEAFF.

This sequence joins TRBV2 and TRBJ2-1; D unclear. The CDR3 is 12 amino acids. Per germline, CDR1 SNHLY and CDR2 FYNNEI. V dropped 11 bases and J dropped 6 bases, with 14 bases sitting between them. In nucleotides, the CDR3 is TGTGCCGTTTCTAGGGCATCCAATGAGCAGTTCTTC. This codes for CAVSRASNEQFF.

This clonotype was counted a few times. The J gene is TRBJ2-1, the V gene TRBV30; 8 bases are a match to TRBD2. There are 14 residues in the CDR3. V shed 1 base and J 6 bases; nucleotides not matched to a gene: 5. Per germline, CDR1 GTSNPN and CDR2 SVGIG (reference sequence). CDR3 residues: CAWSGGGILNEQFF. Here the CDR3 DNA reads TGTGCCTGGAGTGGCGGGGGGATCCTCAATGAGCAGTTCTTC.